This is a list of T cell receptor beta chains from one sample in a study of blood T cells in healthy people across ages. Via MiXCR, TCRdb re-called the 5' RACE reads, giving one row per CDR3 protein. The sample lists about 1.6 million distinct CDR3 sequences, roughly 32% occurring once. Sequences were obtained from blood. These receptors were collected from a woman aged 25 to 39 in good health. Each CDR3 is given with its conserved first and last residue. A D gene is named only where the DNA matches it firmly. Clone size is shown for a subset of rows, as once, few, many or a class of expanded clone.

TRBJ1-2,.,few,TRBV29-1,CSVEDHRVNGYTF,TGCAGCGTTGAAGATCATAGGGTCAATGGCTACACCTTC
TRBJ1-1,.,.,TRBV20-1,CSARDLRYTEAFF,TGCAGTGCTAGAGATTTGCGGTACACTGAAGCTTTCTTT
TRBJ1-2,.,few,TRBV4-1,CASSRARTPALDYGYTF,TGCGCCAGCAGCCGCGCTCGCACACCCGCGCTGGACTATGGCTACACCTTC
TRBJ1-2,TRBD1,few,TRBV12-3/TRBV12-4,CASSLGGQGLYGYTF,TGTGCCAGCAGTTTGGGTGGACAGGGGCTCTATGGCTACACCTTC
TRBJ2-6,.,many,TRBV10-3,CAISSSGANVLTF,TGTGCCATCTCTAGCTCTGGGGCCAACGTCCTGACTTTC
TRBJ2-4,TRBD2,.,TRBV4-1,CASSQARGGNFKNIQYF,TGCGCCAGCAGCCAAGCCCGGGGGGGGAATTTCAAAAACATTCAGTACTTC
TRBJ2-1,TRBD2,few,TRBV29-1,CSTPLADEQFF,TGCAGCACACCACTAGCGGACGAGCAGTTCTTC
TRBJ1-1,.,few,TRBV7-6,CASSPGTPEAFF,TGTGCCAGCAGCCCGGGGACCCCCGAAGCTTTCTTT
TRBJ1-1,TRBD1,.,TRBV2,CASSEGLRGRTDTEAFF,TGTGCCAGCAGTGAGGGGTTGAGGGGGCGCACGGACACTGAAGCTTTCTTT
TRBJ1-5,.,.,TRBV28,CASRTRTREYSNQPQHF,TGTGCCAGCAGGACCCGGACGAGGGAATATAGCAATCAGCCCCAGCATTTT
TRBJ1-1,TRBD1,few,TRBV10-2,CATSPDREGTEAFF,TGCGCCACCTCCCCGGACAGGGAGGGTACTGAAGCTTTCTTT
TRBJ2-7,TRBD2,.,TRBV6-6,CASSGRGGQLDEQYF,TGTGCCAGCAGTGGGCGGGGGGGGCAACTAGACGAGCAGTACTTC
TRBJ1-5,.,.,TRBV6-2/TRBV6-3,CASTPTAIGRGNQPQHF,TGTGCCAGCACCCCGACAGCTATAGGGCGCGGCAATCAGCCCCAGCATTTT
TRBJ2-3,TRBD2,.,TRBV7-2,CASSRQRGITDTQYF,TGTGCCAGCAGCCGACAGCGGGGGATCACAGATACGCAGTATTTT
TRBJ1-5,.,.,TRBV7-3,CASAGAAPNQPQHF,TGTGCCAGCGCCGGGGCGGCCCCCAATCAGCCCCAGCATTTT
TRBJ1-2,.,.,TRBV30,CAWRGGNRNYGYTF,TGTGCCTGGAGGGGGGGGAACAGGAACTATGGCTACACCTTC
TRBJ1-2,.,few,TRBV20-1,CSANSAPSDGYTF,TGCAGTGCCAACTCGGCACCTTCGGATGGCTACACCTTC
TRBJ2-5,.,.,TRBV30,CAWSLKDRLIQETQYF,TGTGCCTGGAGTTTAAAGGACAGACTAATCCAAGAGACCCAGTACTTC
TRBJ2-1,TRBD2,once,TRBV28,CASRASGLYNEQFF,TGCGCCAGCAGAGCTAGCGGACTATACAATGAGCAGTTCTTC
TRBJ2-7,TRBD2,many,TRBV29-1,CSVEEGTSGKWEQYF,TGCAGCGTTGAAGAAGGGACTAGCGGGAAGTGGGAGCAGTACTTC
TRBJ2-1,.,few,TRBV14,CASSQQSSSYNEQFF,TGTGCCAGCAGCCAACAGTCGAGCTCCTACAATGAGCAGTTCTTC
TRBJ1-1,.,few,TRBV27,CASRTLNTEAFF,TGTGCCAGCAGGACATTGAACACTGAAGCTTTCTTT
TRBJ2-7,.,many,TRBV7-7,CASSLGPGDYEQYF,TGTGCCAGCAGCTTAGGCCCGGGGGACTACGAGCAGTACTTC
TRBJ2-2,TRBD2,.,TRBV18,CASSPPTSGQTGELFF,TGTGCCAGCTCACCACCGACTAGCGGGCAAACCGGGGAGCTGTTTTTT
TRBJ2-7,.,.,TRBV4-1,CASSQGETPYEQYF,TGCGCCAGCAGCCAAGGGGAAACCCCCTACGAGCAGTACTTC
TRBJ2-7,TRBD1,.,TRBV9,CASSLTGGSIYEQYF,TGTGCCAGCAGTCTTACAGGGGGTTCGATCTACGAGCAGTACTTC
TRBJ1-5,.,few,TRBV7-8,CASSSQPETGHLSNQPQHF,TGTGCCAGCAGCTCCCAGCCAGAGACGGGACACCTAAGCAATCAGCCCCAGCATTTT
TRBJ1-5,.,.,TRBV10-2,CASSGTERNQPQHF,TGCGCCAGCAGTGGGACGGAACGCAATCAGCCCCAGCATTTT
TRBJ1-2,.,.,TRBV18,CASSPQNSLNYGYTF,TGTGCCAGCTCACCACAAAATAGCCTTAACTATGGCTACACCTTC
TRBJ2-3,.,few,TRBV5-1,CASSLVGRYTDTRYF,TGCGCCAGCAGCTTGGTAGGACGCTACACAGATACGCGGTATTTT
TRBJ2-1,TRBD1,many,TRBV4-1,CASSQMTGVHNEQFF,TGCGCCAGCAGCCAAATGACAGGGGTCCACAATGAGCAGTTCTTC
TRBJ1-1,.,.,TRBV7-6,CASSFLGGYAPNTEAFF,TGTGCCAGCAGCTTCCTAGGAGGTTATGCTCCGAACACTGAAGCTTTCTTT
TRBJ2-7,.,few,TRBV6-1,CASRGKDEQYF,TGTGCCAGCAGGGGGAAGGACGAGCAGTACTTC
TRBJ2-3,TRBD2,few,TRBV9,CASSAGGSDTDTQYF,TGTGCCAGTAGTGCTGGCGGGAGCGACACAGATACGCAGTATTTT
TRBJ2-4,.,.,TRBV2,CASGVGQSKNIQYF,TGTGCCAGCGGAGTAGGGCAAAGCAAAAACATTCAGTACTTC
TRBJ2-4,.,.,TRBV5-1,CASSLLGTEAKNIQYF,TGCGCCAGCAGCTTGCTGGGAACAGAAGCCAAAAACATCCAGTACTTC
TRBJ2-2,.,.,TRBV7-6,CASSFPGRGPNTGELFF,TGTGCCAGCAGTTTCCCGGGGAGGGGGCCCAACACCGGGGAGCTGTTTTTT
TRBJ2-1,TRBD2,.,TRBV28,CASGFRAGGLYNEQFF,TGTGCCAGCGGTTTCAGGGCGGGAGGGCTCTACAATGAGCAGTTCTTC
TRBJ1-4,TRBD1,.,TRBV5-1,CASSPRTGLEKLFF,TGCGCCAGCAGCCCCAGGACAGGGTTGGAAAAACTGTTTTTT
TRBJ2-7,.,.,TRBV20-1,CSAEDGQEGLDEQYF,TGCAGTGCCGAGGATGGACAGGAGGGTCTAGACGAGCAGTACTTC
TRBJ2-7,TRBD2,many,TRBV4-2,CASSQATSGGSYEQYF,TGTGCCAGCAGCCAAGCGACTAGCGGGGGCTCCTACGAGCAGTACTTC
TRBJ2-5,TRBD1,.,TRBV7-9,CASSVGTGVQETQYF,TGTGCCAGCAGCGTTGGGACAGGGGTACAAGAGACCCAGTACTTC
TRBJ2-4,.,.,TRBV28,CASSPQRAGADIQYF,TGTGCCAGCAGCCCTCAACGCGCAGGGGCGGACATTCAGTACTTC
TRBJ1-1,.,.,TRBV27,CATRFGGTGAFF,TGTGCCACCCGATTTGGGGGCACTGGAGCTTTCTTT
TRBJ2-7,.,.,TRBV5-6,CASSFDRGASYEQYF,TGTGCCAGCAGCTTTGATAGAGGGGCCTCCTACGAGCAGTACTTC
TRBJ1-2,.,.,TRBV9,CASSVRIGHPAEGYTF,TGTGCCAGCAGCGTCCGAATCGGCCACCCCGCGGAGGGCTACACCTTC